This TCR beta chain was documented in a study of control samples from healthy donors and cancer patients. Sequencing used immunoSEQ multiplex PCR; TCRdb keeps in-frame clones, though not all of them. The data show roughly 160,000 clones, around 88% seen once. The CDR3 totals 13 residues. Germline V CDR1 and CDR2: SGHTA, FQGNSA. V lost 5 bases and J 4 bases, leaving 10 bases between the germline ends. This clone appeared a few times. Material for sequencing was blood. The rearrangement joins TRBV7-2 to TRBJ2-3; D gene unclear. The sequence was collected from a woman aged 25 to 39 in good health. CDR3 DNA: TGTGCCAGCAGCCGCCAAAGCGCAGATACGCAGTATTTT. This sequence encodes CASSRQSADTQYF.